The sequence of this T cell receptor beta chain was determined in a study of blood T cell repertoires in COVID-19. Study summary: The study drew acute and convalescent COVID-19 samples from the United States, Italy and Spain. Nucleic acid was either cDNA or gDNA, and it came from T cells, B-cell-depleted T cells, or PBMCs.

As originally analysed: For nucleated cells, counts were estimated from reference gene primer amplification. The table came from immunoSEQ multiplex PCR; TCRdb's copy has only in-frame clones and leaves some out. The DNA gave D and trimming, while V, J and clone size come from that table. Among around 280,000 clones listed, roughly nine tenths were seen once. This clonotype originated in a woman in her forties or fifties who had recovered from COVID-19. Sequencing used peripheral blood.

The CDR3 is CASSPTGNNEKLFF. The CDR3 region has the DNA TGTGCCAGCAGCCCTACAGGGAATAATGAAAAACTGTTTTTT. The rearrangement uses TRBV7-9 and TRBJ1-4; D might be TRBD1 (6 bases). The germline gives CDR1 SEHNR, CDR2 FQNEAQ (reference sequence). V was cut by 5 bases and J by 4 bases, with 11 bases left in between. This CDR3 region has 14 residues.